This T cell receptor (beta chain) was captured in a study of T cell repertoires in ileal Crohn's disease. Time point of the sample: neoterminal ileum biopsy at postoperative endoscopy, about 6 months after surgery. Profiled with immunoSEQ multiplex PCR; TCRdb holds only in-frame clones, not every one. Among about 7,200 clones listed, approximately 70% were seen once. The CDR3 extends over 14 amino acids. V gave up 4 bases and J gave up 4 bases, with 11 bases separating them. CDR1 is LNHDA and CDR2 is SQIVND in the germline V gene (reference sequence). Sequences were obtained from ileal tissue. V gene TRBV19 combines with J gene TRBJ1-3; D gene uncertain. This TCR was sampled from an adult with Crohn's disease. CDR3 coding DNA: TGTGCCAGTAGTAGGCTGGACTCAGGAAACACCATATATTTT. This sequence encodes CASSRLDSGNTIYF.